Listed below are T cell receptor beta chains from one sample, sequenced in a study of T-cell memory formation after mild COVID-19. From the 5' RACE reads, TCRdb called clonotypes with MiXCR, one entry per CDR3 protein. This repertoire shows just under 350,000 distinct CDR3 sequences, around 13% found once; its top ten account for roughly 23%. Sequenced: PBMCs or a T cell subset sorted from them (not recorded which). These TCRs come from a man aged 18 to 30 who had mild COVID-19 (a few samples of this study predate the infection). Cell type and time point are not known. CDR3s include the opening cysteine and the closing phenylalanine or tryptophan. The order of the fields is CDR3 DNA, CDR3 protein, J gene, clone size, V gene, D gene. A D gene is named only where the DNA matches it firmly. Clone size appears in some rows only: once, few, many, or a class for an expanded clone.

TGCGCCAGCAGTGATGGCCTAGCGGGGACAGATACGCAGTATTTT	CASSDGLAGTDTQYF	TRBJ2-3	-	TRBV5-1	TRBD2
TGCAGCGTTGTTCGCCATAGCTCCTACAATGAGCAGTTCTTC	CSVVRHSSYNEQFF	TRBJ2-1	-	TRBV29-1	-
TGTGCCAGCAGCGTAGCAGGGCCCGGGGATACGCAGTATTTT	CASSVAGPGDTQYF	TRBJ2-3	-	TRBV9	-
TGTGCCAGCAGTATGGGGCCCGGAAACTATGGCTACACCTTC	CASSMGPGNYGYTF	TRBJ1-2	many	TRBV7-9	-
TGTGCCAGCAGTACCGGGACAGGGGGCATGCAGCCCCAGCATTTT	CASSTGTGGMQPQHF	TRBJ1-5	-	TRBV6-5	TRBD1
TGCGCCAGCAGCCAACGCGATCTCCAGACTGAAGCTTTCTTT	CASSQRDLQTEAFF	TRBJ1-1	few	TRBV4-1	-
TGCAGCGTTGAGTCTATCATCCAGCAAGAGACCCAGTACTTC	CSVESIIQQETQYF	TRBJ2-5	many	TRBV29-1	-
TGTGCCAGCAGTGCTCGCCTAGCGGGAACAGATACGCAGTATTTT	CASSARLAGTDTQYF	TRBJ2-3	few	TRBV2	TRBD2
TGTGCCTGGCAGGCTACCTACGAGCAGTACTTC	CAWQATYEQYF	TRBJ2-7	few	TRBV30	-
TGTGCCAGCAGTATCCTAGCGGGGGCCTACGAGCAGTACTTC	CASSILAGAYEQYF	TRBJ2-7	few	TRBV2	TRBD2
TGTGCCAGCAGTTTTAGGGCGAACAGAGCTAACTATGGCTACACCTTC	CASSFRANRANYGYTF	TRBJ1-2	few	TRBV12-3/TRBV12-4	-
TGTGCCAGCAGCTCTCTCGGGGCGTCGTCCTACGAGCAGTACTTC	CASSSLGASSYEQYF	TRBJ2-7	-	TRBV7-2	-
TGTGCCAGCAGCTCCGGGCGGGGCACTGAAGCTTTCTTT	CASSSGRGTEAFF	TRBJ1-1	many	TRBV7-2	-
TGTGCCAGCAGCCTCACCTGGACAGCACAAGAGACCCAGTACTTC	CASSLTWTAQETQYF	TRBJ2-5	-	TRBV6-5	-
TGCAGTGCTAGATCTTTCCGGGCTTACCTCACAGATACGCAGTATTTT	CSARSFRAYLTDTQYF	TRBJ2-3	few	TRBV20-1	-
TGTGCCACCAGTCCCAGCAGGTACAATGAGCAGTTCTTC	CATSPSRYNEQFF	TRBJ2-1	few	TRBV15	-
TGTGCCAGCAGCCTGACAGGGCCTCCGCCCCAGCATTTT	CASSLTGPPPQHF	TRBJ1-5	-	TRBV7-2	TRBD1